The entry below gives a single T cell receptor beta chain sequence along with its context. What it recognizes is unknown. The data were taken from a study of siplizumab effects on memory and regulatory T cells. The ends were cut back, 1 base at V and 5 bases at J, with 11 bases in the middle. The CDR3 contains 15 residues. CDR1 and CDR2 from the germline V gene are SGHAT and FQNNGV. The repertoire was sequenced with immunoSEQ multiplex PCR; TCRdb's copy has only in-frame clones and lacks some. Here the sample spans tens of thousands of clones, around 90% being singletons. Study outcomes and limitations: Siplizumab significantly brought down the alloreactive sequences that trace back to unstimulated CD4+ memory cells.

The clonotype originates from a human donor in good health. Material for sequencing was naive CD4+ T cells sorted from blood. V gene TRBV11-2 combines with J gene TRBJ1-4; a weak D match, TRBD1 (6 bases). DNA for the CDR3: TGTGCCAGCAGCTTAGTACGGCAGGGGAATGAAAAACTGTTTTTT. It codes for CASSLVRQGNEKLFF.